The sequence of this T cell receptor beta chain was determined in a study of PD-1 blockade in classical Hodgkin lymphoma (dated by TCRdb to the early 2020s). For the wider study: Nivolumab dosing was 3 mg/kg intravenously every 2 weeks, continuing until either disease progression or unacceptable toxicity. The study used CyTOF and TCR beta sequencing to define a peripheral blood immune signature of response to PD-1 blockade in classical Hodgkin lymphoma.

On this clone: The target of this receptor is not known. Base quality data are lacking; no much larger clone is found one base away.

The sample's time point label, decoded: cycle 4 day 1 (C4D1), after 6 weeks of nivolumab. Relapse after autologous stem cell transplantation had occurred in all trial patients, and cohorts A, B and C were distinguished by prior brentuximab vedotin exposure. A total of 50 to 70 patients with relapsed/refractory classical Hodgkin lymphoma made up the trial cohort, and each patient's best overall response was complete response, partial response or progressive disease. Single-agent nivolumab was administered to trial patients in the multi-cohort phase II CheckMate 205 trial. An independent review committee assessed best overall response by applying the 2007 International Working Group response criteria. PBMCs from the trial were collected at three points: immediately before nivolumab initiation (C1D1), and during therapy at cycle 2 day 1 and cycle 4 day 1. After peripheral blood was drawn into 8 mL Vacutainer Cell Preparation Tubes, PBMCs were isolated by centrifugation and then cryopreserved.

The Qiagen DNeasy kit was used to extract genomic DNA from unsorted PBMCs and from the negatively selected CD4+ and CD8+ fractions. TCR beta CDR3 regions were subjected to amplification by immunoSEQ multiplex PCR with primers that anneal to V and J segments. Amplification bias was minimized using a synthetic immune receptor repertoire, and residual bias was removed computationally after sequencing. From the authors' description of their analysis: Repertoire diversity was quantified as the Shannon entropy index using custom Python scripts. The unsorted, CD4+ and CD8+ repertoires were each analyzed separately, with the exception of combined analyses, where CD4+ and CD8+ sequences were merged in silico. A clone counted as expanded when the clone's frequency after treatment rose at least 2-fold relative to C1D1, and clones undetected at baseline were given a pseudocount of 0.5. Singleton clones were defined as clones with 0 or 1 copy at C1D1, and non-singleton clones were defined as clones with 2 or more copies. Clones expanded in unsorted samples were assigned a CD4+, CD8+ or unknown annotation through matching of protein sequences in sorted samples from the same patient. Wilcoxon tests on paired samples were used to test changes in diversity from C1D1 to C4D1. Here the immuneACCESS table is served through TCRdb, limited to in-frame sequences with V and J called. Missing clones are a known gap in these copies; in checked studies unresolved V genes cover under half, and the rest lacks a known reason. V and J calls and clone size are copied from that table; D and trimming were computed from the DNA. The sample profile shows about 64,000 clones; roughly nine tenths of them were found once. About 9.4% of the sample is held by the ten biggest clonotypes.

Results the study describes overall, beyond this receptor: Newly diagnosed patients were reported to have lower baseline TCR diversity than healthy donors, and relapsed/refractory patients were reported to have lower baseline TCR diversity still. The study covered only a single clinical trial cohort, and the causes of the repertoire differences, possibly disease activity or prior therapy, were still not defined. Trial patients achieving complete response had baseline diversity similar to newly diagnosed patients, whereas partial responders and progressors had significantly lower diversity. A significant rise by C4D1 was seen in CD4+ but not CD8+ TCR diversity (p=0.0027 vs p=0.16), with the rise being most apparent in complete responders (p=0.02). Lower diversity was seen in patients whose nivolumab began less than 1 year after ASCT, and these patients were left out of later analyses so that immune reconstitution would not confound the results.

CDR1 and CDR2 were assigned from the germline V gene as SQVTM and ANQGSEA. The CDR3 goes from the cysteine to the phenylalanine over 10 residues. The retained sequence is limited to the CDR3, 30 bases, with the frame set at the first base. Trimming at the junction amounts to 7 bases on V and 3 bases on J, and the germline ends lie 3 bases apart. Recombination connected TRBV29-1 to TRBJ2-2; no D segment can be confidently identified. This sample comprised peripheral blood mononuclear cells (PBMCs), obtained before the fourth cycle of nivolumab. The sequence derives from a human donor with classical Hodgkin lymphoma. Here is the DNA: TGCAGCGCGTACACCGGGGAGCTGTTTTTT. Its coded protein is CSAYTGELFF.